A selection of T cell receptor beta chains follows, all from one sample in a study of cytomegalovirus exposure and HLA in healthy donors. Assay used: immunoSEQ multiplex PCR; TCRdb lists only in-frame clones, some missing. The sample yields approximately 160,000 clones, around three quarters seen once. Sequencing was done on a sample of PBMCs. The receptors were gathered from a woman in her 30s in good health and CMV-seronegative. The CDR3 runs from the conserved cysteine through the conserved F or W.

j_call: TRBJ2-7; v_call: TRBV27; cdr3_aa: CASSHGQGRAYEQYF
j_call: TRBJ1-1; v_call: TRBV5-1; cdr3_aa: CASSIGGGGGAFF
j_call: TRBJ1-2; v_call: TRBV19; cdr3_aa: CASSSQGFSYTF
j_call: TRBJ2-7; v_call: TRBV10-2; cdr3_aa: CASRLGLANYEQYF
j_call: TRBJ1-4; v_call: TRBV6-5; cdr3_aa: CASSYSAGGNEKLFF
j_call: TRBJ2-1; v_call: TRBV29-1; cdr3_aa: CSASTSGANEQFF
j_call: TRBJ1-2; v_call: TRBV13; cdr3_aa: CASKPGGFGSGYTF
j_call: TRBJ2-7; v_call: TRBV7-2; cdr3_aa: CASSLGLAGEQYF
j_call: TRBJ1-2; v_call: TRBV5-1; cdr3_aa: CASSLAEGTGYTF
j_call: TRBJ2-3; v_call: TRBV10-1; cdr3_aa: CASSSTGTRFQYF
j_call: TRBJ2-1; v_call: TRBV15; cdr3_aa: CAILDSSRSPVEQFF
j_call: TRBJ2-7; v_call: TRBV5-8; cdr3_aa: CASSRYRILGREGLYEQYF
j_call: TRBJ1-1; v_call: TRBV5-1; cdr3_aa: CASSYEATRNTEAFF
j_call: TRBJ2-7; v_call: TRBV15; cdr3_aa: CATRGTGSYEQYF
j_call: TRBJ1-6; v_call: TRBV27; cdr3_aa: CASSPRGYNSPLHF
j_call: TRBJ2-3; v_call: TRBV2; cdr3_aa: CASSGGQASTDTQYF
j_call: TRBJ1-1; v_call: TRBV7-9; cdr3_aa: CASSQSGDTEAFF
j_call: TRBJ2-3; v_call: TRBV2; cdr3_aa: CASRRGTSGGGRRTDTQYF
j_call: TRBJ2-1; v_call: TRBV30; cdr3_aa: CAWYTRGNEQFF
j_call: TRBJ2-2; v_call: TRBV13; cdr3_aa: CASSSPSGGARTGELFF
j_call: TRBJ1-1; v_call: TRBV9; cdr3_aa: CASSVWHNTEAFF
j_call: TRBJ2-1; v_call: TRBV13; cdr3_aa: CASSLDTRAYNEQFF
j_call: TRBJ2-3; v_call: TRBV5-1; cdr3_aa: CASSLKAEADTQYF
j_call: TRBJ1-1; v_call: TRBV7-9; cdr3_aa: CASSLLGQMNTEAFF
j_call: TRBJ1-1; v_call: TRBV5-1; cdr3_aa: CASRSGDTEAFF
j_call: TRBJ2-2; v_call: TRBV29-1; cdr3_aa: CSVGPARNTGELFF
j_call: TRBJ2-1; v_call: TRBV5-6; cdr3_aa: CASSLVRGDEQFF
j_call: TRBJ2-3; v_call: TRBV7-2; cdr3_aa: CASSLQSVSPDTQYF
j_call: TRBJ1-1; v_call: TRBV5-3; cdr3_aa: CATRGQRVKEAFF
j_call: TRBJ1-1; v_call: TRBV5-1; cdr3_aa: CASSLVQESKAFF
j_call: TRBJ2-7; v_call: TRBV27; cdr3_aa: CASRVRAGYYEQYF
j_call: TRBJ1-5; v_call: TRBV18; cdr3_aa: CASSDSANQPQHF
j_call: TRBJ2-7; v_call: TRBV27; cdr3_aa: CASSLRRPGSSYEQYF
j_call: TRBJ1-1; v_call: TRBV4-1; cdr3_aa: CASSLSNLSRDRGAFF
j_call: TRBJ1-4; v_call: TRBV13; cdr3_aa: CASSLGGQTNEKLFF
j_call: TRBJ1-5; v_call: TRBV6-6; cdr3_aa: CASSSPDNQPQHF
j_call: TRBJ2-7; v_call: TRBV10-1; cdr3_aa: CASSADNSYEQYF
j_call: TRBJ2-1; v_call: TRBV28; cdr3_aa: CASSDRDTSDYNEQFF
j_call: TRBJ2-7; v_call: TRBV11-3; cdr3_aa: CASSSPGSYEQYF
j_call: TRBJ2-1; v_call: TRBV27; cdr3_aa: CASRPNSGLSYNEQFF
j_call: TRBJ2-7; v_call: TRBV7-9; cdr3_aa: CASSPRDEQYF
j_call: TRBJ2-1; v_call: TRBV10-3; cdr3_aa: CAISESTGRGQLYNEQFF
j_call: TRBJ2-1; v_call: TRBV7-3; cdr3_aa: CASSLGGRALDEQFF
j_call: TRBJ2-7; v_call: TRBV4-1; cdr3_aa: CASSQTRVSYEQYF
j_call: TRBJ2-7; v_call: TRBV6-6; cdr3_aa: CASSYRYEQYF
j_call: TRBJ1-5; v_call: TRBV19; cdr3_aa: CASSIAGNQPQHF